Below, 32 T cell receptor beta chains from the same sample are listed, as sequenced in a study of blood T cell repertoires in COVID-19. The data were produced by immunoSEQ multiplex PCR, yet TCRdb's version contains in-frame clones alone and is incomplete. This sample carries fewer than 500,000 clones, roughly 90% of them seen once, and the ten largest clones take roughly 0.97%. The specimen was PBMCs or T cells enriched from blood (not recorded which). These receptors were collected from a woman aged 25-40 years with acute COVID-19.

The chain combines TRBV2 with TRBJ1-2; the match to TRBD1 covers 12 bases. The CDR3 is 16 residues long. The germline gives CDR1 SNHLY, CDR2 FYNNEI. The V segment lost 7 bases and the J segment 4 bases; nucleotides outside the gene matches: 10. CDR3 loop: CASNPGQGARAYGYTF. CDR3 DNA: TGTGCCAGCAACCCGGGACAGGGGGCTCGTGCCTATGGCTACACCTTC.

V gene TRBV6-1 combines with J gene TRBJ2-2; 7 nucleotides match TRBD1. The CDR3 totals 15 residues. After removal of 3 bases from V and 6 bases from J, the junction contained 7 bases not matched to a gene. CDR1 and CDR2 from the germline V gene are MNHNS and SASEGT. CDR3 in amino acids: CASSDLTGDAGELFF. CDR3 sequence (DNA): TGTGCCAGCAGTGATTTAACAGGGGATGCCGGGGAGCTGTTTTTT.

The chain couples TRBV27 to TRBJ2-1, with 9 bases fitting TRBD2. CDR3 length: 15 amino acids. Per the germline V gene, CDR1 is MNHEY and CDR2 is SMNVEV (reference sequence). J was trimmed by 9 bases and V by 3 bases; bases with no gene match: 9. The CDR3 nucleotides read TGTGCCAGCAGTTTCCGCGGGGGGGCGCTGGCTGAGCAGTTCTTC. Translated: CASSFRGGALAEQFF.

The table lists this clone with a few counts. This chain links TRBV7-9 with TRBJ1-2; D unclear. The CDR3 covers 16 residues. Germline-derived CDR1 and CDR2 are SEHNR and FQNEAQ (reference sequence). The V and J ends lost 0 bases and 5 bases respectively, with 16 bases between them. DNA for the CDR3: TGTGCCAGCAGCTTAGCGTCGGAAAGGAGCGGGTATGGCTACACCTTC. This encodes CASSLASERSGYGYTF.

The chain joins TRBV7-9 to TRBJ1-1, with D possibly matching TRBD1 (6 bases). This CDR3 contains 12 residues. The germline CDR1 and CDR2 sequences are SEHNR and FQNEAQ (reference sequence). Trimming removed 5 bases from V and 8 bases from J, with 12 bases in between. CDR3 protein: CASSLGAGEAFF. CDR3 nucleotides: TGTGCCAGCAGCCTGGGGGCAGGAGAAGCTTTCTTT.

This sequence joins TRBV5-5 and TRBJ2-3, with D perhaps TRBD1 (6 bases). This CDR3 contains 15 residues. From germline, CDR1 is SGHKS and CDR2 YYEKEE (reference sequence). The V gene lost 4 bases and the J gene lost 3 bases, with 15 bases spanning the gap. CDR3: CASSGGQPKTDTQYF. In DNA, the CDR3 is TGTGCCAGCAGCGGTGGACAGCCCAAAACAGATACGCAGTATTTT.

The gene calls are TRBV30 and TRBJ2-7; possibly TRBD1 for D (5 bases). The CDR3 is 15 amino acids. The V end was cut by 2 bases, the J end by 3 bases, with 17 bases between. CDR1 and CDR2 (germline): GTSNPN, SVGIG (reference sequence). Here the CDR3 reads CAWSFSERQGYEQYF. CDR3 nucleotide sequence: TGTGCCTGGAGTTTTTCGGAACGGCAGGGCTACGAGCAGTACTTC.

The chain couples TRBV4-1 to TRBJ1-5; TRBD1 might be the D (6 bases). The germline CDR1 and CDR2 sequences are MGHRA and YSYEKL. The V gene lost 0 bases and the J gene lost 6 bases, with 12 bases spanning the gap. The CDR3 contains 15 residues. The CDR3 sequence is CASSQDTGGFQPQHF. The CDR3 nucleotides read TGCGCCAGCAGCCAAGATACGGGGGGCTTTCAGCCCCAGCATTTT.

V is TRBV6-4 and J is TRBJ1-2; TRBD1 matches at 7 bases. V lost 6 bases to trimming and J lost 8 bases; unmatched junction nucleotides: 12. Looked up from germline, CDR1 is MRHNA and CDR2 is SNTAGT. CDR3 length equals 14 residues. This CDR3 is CASRPQWDSEGYTF. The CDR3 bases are TGTGCCAGCAGGCCTCAATGGGACAGCGAGGGCTACACCTTC.

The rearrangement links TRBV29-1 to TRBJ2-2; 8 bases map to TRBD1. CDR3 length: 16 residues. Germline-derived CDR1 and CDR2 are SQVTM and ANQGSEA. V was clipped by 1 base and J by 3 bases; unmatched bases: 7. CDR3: CSVEGRGQEHTGELFF. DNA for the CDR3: TGCAGCGTTGAAGGTCGGGGACAGGAGCACACCGGGGAGCTGTTTTTT.

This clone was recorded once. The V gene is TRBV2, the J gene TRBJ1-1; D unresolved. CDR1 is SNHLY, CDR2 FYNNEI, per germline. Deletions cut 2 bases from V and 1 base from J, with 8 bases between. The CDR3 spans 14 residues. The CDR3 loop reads CASSERYRNTEAFF. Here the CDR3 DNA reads TGTGCCAGCAGTGAACGGTACAGGAACACTGAAGCTTTCTTT. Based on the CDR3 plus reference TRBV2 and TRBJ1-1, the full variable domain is EPEVTQTPSHQVTQMGQEVILRCVPISNHLYFYWYRQILGQKVEFLVSFYNNEISEKSEIFDDQFSVERPDGSNFTLKIRSTKLEDSAMYFCASSERYRNTEAFFGQGTRLTVV.

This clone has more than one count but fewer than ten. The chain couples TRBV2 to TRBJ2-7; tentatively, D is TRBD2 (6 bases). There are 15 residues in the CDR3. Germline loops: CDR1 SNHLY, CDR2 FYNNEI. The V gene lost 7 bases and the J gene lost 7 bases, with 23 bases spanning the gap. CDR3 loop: CASTPSAAPRGEQYF. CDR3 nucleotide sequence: TGTGCCAGCACCCCTTCGGCGGCCCCTCGGGGGGAGCAGTACTTC.

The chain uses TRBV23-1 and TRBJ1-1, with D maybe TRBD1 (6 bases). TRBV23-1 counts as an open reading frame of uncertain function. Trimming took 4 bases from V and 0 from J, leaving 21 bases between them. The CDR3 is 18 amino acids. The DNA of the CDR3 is TGCGCCAGCAGTCTAGTCTCGGGCGGGGGCAAGGTGAACACTGAAGCTTTCTTT. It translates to CASSLVSGGGKVNTEAFF.

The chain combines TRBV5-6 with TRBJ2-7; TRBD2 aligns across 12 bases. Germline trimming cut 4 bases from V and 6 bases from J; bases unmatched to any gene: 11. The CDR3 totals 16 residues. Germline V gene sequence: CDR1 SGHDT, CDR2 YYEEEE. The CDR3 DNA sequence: TGTGCCAGCAGCCTTGGACTAGCGGGGATCCTCGGCGAGCAGTACTTC. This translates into CASSLGLAGILGEQYF.

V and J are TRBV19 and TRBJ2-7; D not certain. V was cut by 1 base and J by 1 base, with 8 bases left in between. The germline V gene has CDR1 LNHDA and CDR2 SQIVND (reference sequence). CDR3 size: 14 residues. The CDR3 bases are TGTGCCAGTAGTATAGGTTGGCGGTCCTACGAGCAGTACTTC. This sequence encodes CASSIGWRSYEQYF.

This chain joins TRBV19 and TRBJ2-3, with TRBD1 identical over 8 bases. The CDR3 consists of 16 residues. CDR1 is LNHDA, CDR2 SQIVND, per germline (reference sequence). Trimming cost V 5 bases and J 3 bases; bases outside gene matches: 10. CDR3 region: CASSQARGLWTDTQYF. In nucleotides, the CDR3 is TGTGCCAGTAGTCAAGCCAGGGGGCTATGGACAGATACGCAGTATTTT.

In DNA, the CDR3 is TGCGCCAGCAGCTTGGATGCAGGGGGCAATGAGCAGTTCTTC. This translates into CASSLDAGGNEQFF. This chain joins TRBV5-1 and TRBJ2-1; 7 bases agree with TRBD1. This CDR3 contains 14 residues. Germline-derived CDR1 and CDR2 are SGHRS and YFSETQ. V was clipped by 0 bases and J by 6 bases; unmatched bases: 3.

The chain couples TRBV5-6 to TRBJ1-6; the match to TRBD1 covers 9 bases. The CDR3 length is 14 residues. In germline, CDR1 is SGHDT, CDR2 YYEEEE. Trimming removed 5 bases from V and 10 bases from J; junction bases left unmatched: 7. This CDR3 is CASSFTGGRSPLHF. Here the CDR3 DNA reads TGTGCCAGCAGTTTTACAGGGGGCAGGTCACCCCTCCACTTT.

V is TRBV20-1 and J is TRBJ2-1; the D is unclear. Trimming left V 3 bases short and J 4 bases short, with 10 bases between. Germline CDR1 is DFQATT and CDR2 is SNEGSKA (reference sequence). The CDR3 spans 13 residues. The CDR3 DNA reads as TGCAGTGCTAGTTTCGAGGTTTACAATGAGCAGTTCTTC. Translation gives CSASFEVYNEQFF.

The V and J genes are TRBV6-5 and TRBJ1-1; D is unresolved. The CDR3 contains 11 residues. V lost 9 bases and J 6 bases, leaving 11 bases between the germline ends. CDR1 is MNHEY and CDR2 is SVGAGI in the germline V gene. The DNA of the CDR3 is TGTGCCAGTGATGAGATTGCTGAAGCTTTCTTT. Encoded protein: CASDEIAEAFF.

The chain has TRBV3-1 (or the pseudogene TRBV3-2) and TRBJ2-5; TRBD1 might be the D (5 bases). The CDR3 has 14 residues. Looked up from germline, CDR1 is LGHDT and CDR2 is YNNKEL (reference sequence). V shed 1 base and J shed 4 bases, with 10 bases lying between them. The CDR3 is CASSQAGLVETQYF. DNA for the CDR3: TGTGCCAGCAGCCAAGCAGGGCTCGTAGAGACCCAGTACTTC.

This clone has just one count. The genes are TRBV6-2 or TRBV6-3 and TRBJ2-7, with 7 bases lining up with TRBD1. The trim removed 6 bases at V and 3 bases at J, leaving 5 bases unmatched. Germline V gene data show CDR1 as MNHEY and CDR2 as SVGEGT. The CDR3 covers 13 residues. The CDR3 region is CASSGQEYYEQYF. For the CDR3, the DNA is TGTGCCAGCAGCGGACAGGAATACTACGAGCAGTACTTC.

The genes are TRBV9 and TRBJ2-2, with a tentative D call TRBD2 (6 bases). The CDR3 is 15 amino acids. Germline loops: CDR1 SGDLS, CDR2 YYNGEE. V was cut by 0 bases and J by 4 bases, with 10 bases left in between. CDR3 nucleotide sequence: TGTGCCAGCAGCGTAGAAGGAGGGCGCACCGGGGAGCTGTTTTTT. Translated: CASSVEGGRTGELFF.

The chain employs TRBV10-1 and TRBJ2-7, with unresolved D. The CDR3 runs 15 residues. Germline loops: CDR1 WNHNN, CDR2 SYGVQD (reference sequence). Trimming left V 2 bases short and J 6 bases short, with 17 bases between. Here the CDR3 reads CASSEHGGPDVEQYF. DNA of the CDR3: TGCGCCAGCAGTGAGCACGGCGGCCCTGATGTCGAGCAGTACTTC.

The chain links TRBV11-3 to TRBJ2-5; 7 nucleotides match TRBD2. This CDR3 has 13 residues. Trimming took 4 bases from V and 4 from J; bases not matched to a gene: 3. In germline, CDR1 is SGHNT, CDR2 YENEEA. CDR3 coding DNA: TGTGCCAGCAGCTGGGGAGGGTCAGAGACCCAGTACTTC. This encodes CASSWGGSETQYF.

DNA for the CDR3: TGCAGCGTTGGAGGACAGAAAGGAGGCTACACCTTC. Amino acid sequence: CSVGGQKGGYTF. The chain joins TRBV29-1 to TRBJ1-2; a possible D gene is TRBD1 (6 bases). Germline assignment: CDR1 SQVTM and CDR2 ANQGSEA. Trimming left V 4 bases short and J 8 bases short, with 14 bases between. CDR3 size: 12 residues.

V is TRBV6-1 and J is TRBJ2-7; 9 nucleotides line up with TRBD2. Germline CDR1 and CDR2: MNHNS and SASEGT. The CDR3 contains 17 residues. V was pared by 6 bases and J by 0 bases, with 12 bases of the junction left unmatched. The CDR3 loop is CASSEPRGGRSSYEQYF. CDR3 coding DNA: TGTGCCAGCAGCGAACCGCGGGGGGGCCGCAGCTCCTACGAGCAGTACTTC.

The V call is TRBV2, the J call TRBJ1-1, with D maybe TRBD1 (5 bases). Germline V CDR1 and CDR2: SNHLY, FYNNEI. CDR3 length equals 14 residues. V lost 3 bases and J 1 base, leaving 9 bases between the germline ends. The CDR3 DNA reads TGTGCCAGCAGTGATACCAGGGCGAACACTGAAGCTTTCTTT. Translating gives CASSDTRANTEAFF.

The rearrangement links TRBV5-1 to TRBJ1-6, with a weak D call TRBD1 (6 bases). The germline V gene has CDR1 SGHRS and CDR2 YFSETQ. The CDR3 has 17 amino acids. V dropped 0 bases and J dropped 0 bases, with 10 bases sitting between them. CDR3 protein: CASSLAGGGSYNSPLHF. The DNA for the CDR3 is TGCGCCAGCAGCTTGGCTGGGGGCGGCTCCTATAATTCACCCCTCCACTTT.

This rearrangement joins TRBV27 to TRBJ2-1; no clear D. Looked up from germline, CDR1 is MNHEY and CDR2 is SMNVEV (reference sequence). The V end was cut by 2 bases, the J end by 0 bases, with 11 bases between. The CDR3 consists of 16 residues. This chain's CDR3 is CASSLNLVGSYNEQFF. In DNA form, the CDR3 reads TGTGCCAGCAGTTTAAATCTAGTCGGCTCCTACAATGAGCAGTTCTTC.

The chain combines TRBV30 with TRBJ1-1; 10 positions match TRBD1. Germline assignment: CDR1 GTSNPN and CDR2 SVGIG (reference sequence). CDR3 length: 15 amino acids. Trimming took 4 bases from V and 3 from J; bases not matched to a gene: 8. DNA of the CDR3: TGTGCCTGGACCGTCCCGGACAGGGGGTACACTGAAGCTTTCTTT. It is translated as CAWTVPDRGYTEAFF.

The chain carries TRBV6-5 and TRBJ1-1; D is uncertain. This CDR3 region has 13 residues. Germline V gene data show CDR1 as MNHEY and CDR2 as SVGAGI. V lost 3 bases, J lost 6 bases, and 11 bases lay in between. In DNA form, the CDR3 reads TGTGCCAGCAGTTATGAGGGAAATTCTGAAGCTTTCTTT. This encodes CASSYEGNSEAFF.